This T cell receptor beta chain comes out of a study of cytomegalovirus exposure and HLA in healthy donors. About this clone itself: Its antigen is currently unknown.

Study-level results: Among the CMV-associated chains, three were confirmed in vitro as specific for CMV antigens. In presence/absence analyses, roughly uniform sequencing depth across donors was assumed. Later analysis identified around 15,000 TCR beta sequences associated with HLA alleles, using a false discovery rate threshold of 0.05.

The PCR employed 60 Vbeta primers together with 13 Jbeta primers. Authors' processing steps: Later, 65 million to 90 million unique TCR beta chains were counted in an analysis, and approximately 9.9 million of them were shared. The method was immunoSEQ multiplex PCR; TCRdb's version includes in-frame clones alone and lacks a portion of them. Clonal size and the V and J genes are those of that table, whereas D and trimming came from the DNA. The sample holds around 130,000 clones, around 72% seen once. The CDR3 is 15 amino acids. Trimming stripped 5 bases from V and 6 bases from J, with 19 bases between. CDR1 and CDR2 (germline): MDHEN, SYDVKM.

Sequencing was carried out using PBMCs. The receptor comes from a human donor in good health. J is TRBJ1-1 and V is TRBV28, with D possibly being TRBD1 (5 bases). CDR3 nucleotides: TGTGCCAGCAGTCTCCTTGGGGGGGGAGGCCCTGAAGCTTTCTTT. Translated, it gives CASSLLGGGGPEAFF.